The next 16 T cell receptor beta chains were all read from a single sample in a study of post-analysis software for immune sequencing data. Study-level points and caveats: Roughly 5 TRBV segments, TRBV5-6, TRBV5-1 and TRBV20-1 among them, were found more frequent in patients than controls.

Their recognized antigens are unknown. Researchers reported that TCR beta cDNA libraries carried unique molecular identifiers. TCRdb itself ran the PCR reads through MiXCR, one entry per CDR3 protein. This table has 430,000 or so distinct CDR3 sequences, 30% to 45% appearing once. Sequencing was carried out using blood. The source of these receptors is a girl aged 2-10 years with multiple sclerosis.

The rearrangement uses TRBV12-3 or TRBV12-4 and TRBJ1-1; 9 bases map to TRBD1. This CDR3 is built from 16 residues. V lost 3 bases and J lost 5; bases outside the gene matches: 10. The CDR3 DNA is TGTGCCAGCAGTTTCCCGGGACAGGGACAGGTTACTGAAGCTTTCTTT. It codes for CASSFPGQGQVTEAFF.

This clonotype was counted only a few times. The chain combines TRBV20-1 with TRBJ1-5; no reliable D call. This CDR3 spans 14 amino acids. V lost 5 bases to trimming and J lost 0 bases, with 11 bases between them. Germline lookup yields CDR1 DFQATT and CDR2 SNEGSKA (reference sequence). The CDR3 nucleotides are TGCAGTGCTCAGACCATGAATAGCAATCAGCCCCAGCATTTT. It is translated as CSAQTMNSNQPQHF.

This clonotype was counted only a few times. The chain employs TRBV3-1 and TRBJ2-5; TRBD1 is a possible D gene (7 bases). The CDR3 length is 17 residues. V lost 0 bases and J lost 5, with 19 bases in between. From germline, CDR1 is LGHDT and CDR2 YNNKEL (reference sequence). The CDR3, as DNA: TGTGCCAGCAGCCAAGAAGACCCCAGGGGGGAAAATGAGACCCAGTACTTC. Protein sequence: CASSQEDPRGENETQYF.

This chain connects TRBV4-3 to TRBJ2-4; TRBD1 might be the D (6 bases). Near its end, the DNA agrees better with TRBJ2-7, so the J call may be wrong. The CDR3 is 16 amino acids. The germline V gene has CDR1 LGHNA and CDR2 YSLEER. The DNA of the CDR3 is TGCGCCAGCAGCCAAGATCCGCAGGGGCGAATCTACGAGCAGTACTTC. Residues: CASSQDPQGRIYEQYF.

The V call is TRBV4-1, the J call TRBJ1-3, with unresolved D. The CDR3 runs 17 residues. The germline CDR1 and CDR2 sequences are MGHRA and YSYEKL. Trimming removed 1 base at V and 8 bases at J, with 21 bases between. The CDR3 loop is CASSQVGRSRERDTIYF. The CDR3 nucleotides read TGCGCCAGCAGCCAAGTTGGGCGCTCAAGGGAGAGAGACACCATATATTTT.

This clonotype was detected once. CDR3 amino acids: CASSLPGQGPDTQYF. The CDR3, as DNA: TGTGCCAGCAGCTTGCCGGGACAGGGCCCAGATACGCAGTATTTT. V gene TRBV7-9 combines with J gene TRBJ2-3; 9 bases fit TRBD1. V was pared by 3 bases and J by 4 bases, with 5 bases of the junction left unmatched. CDR3 size: 15 residues. Germline assignment: CDR1 SEHNR and CDR2 FQNEAQ (reference sequence). The whole variable domain, remainder taken from reference TRBV7-9 and TRBJ2-3, is DTGVSQNPRHKITKRGQNVTFRCDPISEHNRLYWYRQTLGQGPEFLTYFQNEAQLEKSRLLSDRFSAERPKGSFSTLEIQRTEQGDSAMYLCASSLPGQGPDTQYFGPGTRLTVL.

The chain employs TRBV27 and TRBJ2-3, with 12 bases that match TRBD2. V shed 5 bases and J 2 bases; nucleotides not matched to a gene: 5. The germline V gene encodes CDR1 MNHEY and CDR2 SMNVEV (reference sequence). The CDR3 loop spans 16 amino acids. Written as DNA, the CDR3 is TGTGCCAGCAGTCCTGGACTAGCGGGGTTCACAGATACGCAGTATTTT. This translates into CASSPGLAGFTDTQYF.

The table lists this clonotype with a few counts. V usage is TRBV7-8 and J usage is TRBJ2-1, with a weak D call TRBD1 (6 bases). This CDR3 is 18 amino acids long. With 6 bases removed from V and 0 bases from J, the gap between germline ends came to 21 bases. CDR1 is SGHVS, CDR2 FQNEAQ, per germline. As DNA, the CDR3 is TGTGCCAGCAGAATAGGGGCAGGGGAGATGAGCTCCTACAATGAGCAGTTCTTC. Translating it yields CASRIGAGEMSSYNEQFF.

This clonotype has only a few counts. The chain links TRBV20-1 to TRBJ2-7; the match to TRBD2 covers 9 bases. V lost 1 base, J lost 5 bases, and 9 bases stayed unmatched. This CDR3 contains 15 residues. Germline V gene sequence: CDR1 DFQATT, CDR2 SNEGSKA (reference sequence). The CDR3 DNA is TGCAGTGCTAGAGCAGGGGGACTAGCCGTGCACGAGCAGTACTTC. It is translated as CSARAGGLAVHEQYF.

V usage is TRBV4-1 and J usage is TRBJ2-1; TRBD1 might be the D (6 bases). Trimming pared 3 bases from V and 2 bases from J, leaving 8 bases between. The CDR3 loop spans 14 amino acids. The germline CDR1 and CDR2 sequences are MGHRA and YSYEKL. As DNA, the CDR3 is TGCGCCAGCAGCCACCAGGGGACCTACAATGAGCAGTTCTTC. It yields the protein CASSHQGTYNEQFF.

This clonotype was detected only once. The CDR3 ends on some other residue instead of the conserved phenylalanine or tryptophan, so this is likely a read error. This chain connects TRBV20-1 to TRBJ1-4, with D maybe TRBD1 (5 bases). V was trimmed by 3 bases and J by 11 bases, leaving 16 bases between them. CDR1 and CDR2 (germline): DFQATT, SNEGSKA (reference sequence). This CDR3 is 13 amino acids long. In DNA, the CDR3 is TGCAGTGCTAGTCGGGGGGACGCAGGGAAACTGTTTTTG. It encodes CSASRGDAGKLFL.

CDR3 bases: TGTGCCAGCAGCAAGGACAGGGTGAGCTCCTACAATGAGCAGTACTTC. Translated, it gives CASSKDRVSSYNEQYF. V and J are TRBV5-6 and TRBJ2-1; TRBD1 matches at 8 bases. The J call may not be correct, given that the DNA end is closer to TRBJ2-7. Looked up from germline, CDR1 is SGHDT and CDR2 is YYEEEE. This CDR3 region has 16 residues.

In its sample, this clonotype was seen a few times. The V and J genes are TRBV29-1 and TRBJ2-5; D is perhaps TRBD1 (6 bases). The germline CDR1 and CDR2 sequences are SQVTM and ANQGSEA. CDR3 length: 12 amino acids. Trimming removed 1 base from V and 4 bases from J, with 7 bases in between. In DNA form, the CDR3 reads TGCAGCGTTGAAGGAGGGGGAGAGACCCAGTACTTC. It specifies CSVEGGGETQYF.

A few counts support this clonotype. V is TRBV5-1 and J is TRBJ1-1; D is possibly TRBD1 (6 bases). Germline CDR1 is SGHRS and CDR2 is YFSETQ. V was shortened by 3 bases and J by 3 bases, with 21 bases between the two germline ends. The CDR3 is 17 amino acids. DNA for the CDR3: TGCGCCAGCAGCTCGGTGCGGGGGGCGAATGGGGACACTGAAGCTTTCTTT. Translating it yields CASSSVRGANGDTEAFF.

The V and J genes are TRBV3-1 and TRBJ2-1; 9 bases are shared with TRBD1. Losses at the gene ends were 2 bases for V and 10 bases for J; bases not matched to a gene: 9. The CDR3 spans 15 residues. Looked up from germline, CDR1 is LGHDT and CDR2 is YNNKEL (reference sequence). The CDR3 sequence: CASSQLDRGRLEQFF. The CDR3 DNA reads as TGTGCCAGCAGCCAACTGGACAGGGGCCGCCTCGAGCAGTTCTTC.

This clonotype was counted only a few times. The chain combines TRBV7-3 with TRBJ2-1; 10 positions agree with TRBD2. CDR1 and CDR2 from the germline V gene are SGHTA and FQGTGA. This CDR3 has 15 amino acids. J gave up 4 bases and V 2 bases, and 2 bases lay outside the gene matches. The chain's CDR3 is CASSLSLAGYNEQFF. The CDR3 region has the DNA TGTGCCAGCAGCTTATCACTAGCGGGATACAATGAGCAGTTCTTC.